A selection of T cell receptor beta chains follows, all from one sample in a study of cytomegalovirus exposure and HLA in healthy donors. Measured with immunoSEQ multiplex PCR; TCRdb has only the in-frame clones, and not every one. This sample has 120,000 or so clones; about two thirds occur once, and the top ten carry around 4%. The sequenced sample consisted of PBMCs. These TCRs come from a man aged 25-45 years in good health and CMV-seronegative. Each CDR3 is given with its conserved first and last residue. D genes are given only for firm matches. A clone size is listed for some rows: how often the clone was seen (once, few, many), or a class if it is expanded.

TRBV7-3	.	TRBJ1-1	TRBD1	CASSADRGPNTEAFF	TGTGCCAGCAGCGCAGACAGGGGGCCTAACACTGAAGCTTTCTTT
TRBV15	few	TRBJ1-2	TRBD1	CATSRDRTGGYYYGYTF	TGTGCCACCAGCAGAGATAGGACAGGGGGCTACTACTATGGCTACACCTTC
TRBV19	once	TRBJ1-5	.	CATNPGYGQPQHF	TGTGCCACTAATCCGGGGTATGGGCAGCCCCAGCATTTT
TRBV10-2	.	TRBJ1-1	.	CASRTGLNTEAFF	TGCGCCAGCAGAACAGGGCTAAACACTGAAGCTTTCTTT
TRBV5-4	.	TRBJ2-7	TRBD1	CASSPNPDRDEQYF	TGTGCCAGCAGCCCTAACCCGGACAGGGACGAGCAGTACTTC
TRBV4-1	.	TRBJ2-1	TRBD2	CASSQLAGEYNEQFF	TGCGCCAGCAGCCAGCTAGCGGGGGAGTACAATGAGCAGTTCTTC
TRBV5-1	.	TRBJ2-5	.	CASSLMTGQETQYF	TGCGCCAGCAGCTTGATGACAGGCCAAGAGACCCAGTACTTC
TRBV5-1	.	TRBJ2-5	.	CASSQGQGIETQYF	TGCGCCAGCTCCCAGGGGCAGGGGATAGAGACCCAGTACTTC
TRBV10-2	.	TRBJ2-1	.	CASSEEQGGSYNEQFF	TGCGCCAGCAGTGAAGAGCAGGGGGGCTCCTACAATGAGCAGTTCTTC
TRBV2	.	TRBJ1-2	.	CASKNYNYGYTF	TGTGCCAGCAAGAACTATAACTATGGCTACACCTTC
TRBV2	.	TRBJ2-1	.	CASRIGRGPYNEQFF	TGTGCCAGCAGGATCGGGAGGGGGCCCTACAATGAGCAGTTCTTC
TRBV29-1	.	TRBJ1-2	TRBD1	CSVRGQLNYGYTF	TGCAGCGTTAGGGGGCAACTTAACTATGGCTACACCTTC
TRBV9	.	TRBJ1-3	TRBD1	CASSLDREAGNTIYF	TGTGCCAGCAGCTTGGACAGGGAGGCTGGAAACACCATATATTTT